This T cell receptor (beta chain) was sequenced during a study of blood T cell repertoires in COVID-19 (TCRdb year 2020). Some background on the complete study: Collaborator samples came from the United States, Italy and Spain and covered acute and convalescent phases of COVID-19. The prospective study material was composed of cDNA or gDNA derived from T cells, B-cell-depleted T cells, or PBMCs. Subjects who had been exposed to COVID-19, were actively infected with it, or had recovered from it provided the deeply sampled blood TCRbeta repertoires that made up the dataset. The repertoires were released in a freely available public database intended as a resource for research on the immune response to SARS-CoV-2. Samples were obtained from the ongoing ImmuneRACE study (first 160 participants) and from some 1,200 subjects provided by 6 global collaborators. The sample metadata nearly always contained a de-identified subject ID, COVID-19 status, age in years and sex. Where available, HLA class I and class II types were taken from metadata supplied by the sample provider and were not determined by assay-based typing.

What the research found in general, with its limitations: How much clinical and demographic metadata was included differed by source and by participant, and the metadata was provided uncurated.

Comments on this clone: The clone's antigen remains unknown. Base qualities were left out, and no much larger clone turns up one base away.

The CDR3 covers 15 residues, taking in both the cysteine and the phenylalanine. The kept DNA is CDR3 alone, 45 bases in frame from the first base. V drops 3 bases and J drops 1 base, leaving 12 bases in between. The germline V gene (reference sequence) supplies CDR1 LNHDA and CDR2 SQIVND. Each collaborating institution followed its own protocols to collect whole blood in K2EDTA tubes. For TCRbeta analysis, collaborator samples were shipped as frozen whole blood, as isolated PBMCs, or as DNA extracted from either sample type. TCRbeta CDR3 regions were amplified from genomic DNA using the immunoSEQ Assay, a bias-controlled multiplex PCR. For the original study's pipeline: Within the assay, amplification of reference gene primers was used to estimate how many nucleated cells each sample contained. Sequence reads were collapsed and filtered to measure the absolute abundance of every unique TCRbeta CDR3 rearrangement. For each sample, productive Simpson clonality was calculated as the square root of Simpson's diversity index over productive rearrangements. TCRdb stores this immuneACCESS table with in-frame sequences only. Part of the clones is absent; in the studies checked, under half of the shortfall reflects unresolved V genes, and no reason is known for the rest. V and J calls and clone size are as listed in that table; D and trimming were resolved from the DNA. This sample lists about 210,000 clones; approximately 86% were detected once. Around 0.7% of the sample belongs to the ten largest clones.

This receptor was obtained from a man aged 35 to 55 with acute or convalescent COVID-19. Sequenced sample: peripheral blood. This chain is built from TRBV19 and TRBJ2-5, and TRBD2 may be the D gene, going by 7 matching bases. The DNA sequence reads TGTGCCAGTAGTATTAGGGGGGGGCCCCAAGAGACCCAGTACTTC. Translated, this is CASSIRGGPQETQYF.